These 24 T cell receptor beta chains were all obtained from the same sample, sequenced in a study of technical replicates of blood from four donors. The data were produced by immunoSEQ multiplex PCR, yet TCRdb's version contains in-frame clones alone and is incomplete. The profile covers 95,000 or so clones, with 90% to 95% appearing a single time and roughly 0.33% taken by the ten largest. Sequences were obtained from T cells isolated from PBMCs. Source of these receptors: a human donor in good health.

The chain links TRBV7-8 to TRBJ1-2; D perhaps matches TRBD1 (6 bases). V was cut by 1 base and J by 6 bases, with 9 bases left in between. CDR1 SGHVS and CDR2 FQNEAQ come from the germline V gene. The CDR3 covers 13 residues. CDR3 in DNA: TGTGCCAGCAGCTTAGGGACAGAGAATGGCTACACCTTC. Its translation is CASSLGTENGYTF.

In its sample, this clone was seen once. The V gene is TRBV5-1, the J gene TRBJ2-1; 13 bases agree with TRBD2. Unmatched junction bases numbered 7, after V lost 2 bases and J lost 8 bases. Germline-derived CDR1 and CDR2 are SGHRS and YFSETQ. The CDR3 spans 16 residues. The CDR3 reads CASSLPGLAGSDEQFF. The CDR3 nucleotides read TGCGCCAGCAGCTTACCGGGACTAGCGGGATCGGATGAGCAGTTCTTC.

This clone was found a few times. The chain couples TRBV4-2 to TRBJ1-1; TRBD1 might be the D (6 bases). Deletions cut 4 bases from V and 7 bases from J, with 16 bases between. The germline V gene has CDR1 LGHNA and CDR2 YNFKEQ. This CDR3 is 14 amino acids long. The DNA of the CDR3 is TGTGCCAGCAGCCCGAGGACAGAAACCAATGAAGCTTTCTTT. Its translation: CASSPRTETNEAFF.

V is TRBV29-1 and J is TRBJ2-3, with TRBD1 matching over 8 bases. Germline V lookup: CDR1 SQVTM, CDR2 ANQGSEA. With 1 base clipped from V and 2 bases from J, the junction kept 5 bases outside the gene matches. The CDR3 sequence is 15 residues long. CDR3 bases: TGCAGCGTTGAAGGTGAGGACAGGGACACAGATACGCAGTATTTT. Residues: CSVEGEDRDTDTQYF.

This sequence joins TRBV11-3 and TRBJ2-1; D possibly corresponds to TRBD2 (5 bases). CDR3 length: 15 amino acids. Germline V gives CDR1 SGHNT, CDR2 YENEEA. V lost 2 bases and J lost 5, with 13 bases in between. The CDR3 loop reads CASSLRGVRDNEQFF. The CDR3 bases are TGTGCCAGCAGCTTACGGGGAGTTCGGGACAATGAGCAGTTCTTC.

The rearrangement uses TRBV5-6 and TRBJ1-3; D may be TRBD1 (5 bases). The CDR3 loop spans 15 amino acids. Germline V lookup: CDR1 SGHDT, CDR2 YYEEEE. V gave up 3 bases and J gave up 0 bases, with 10 bases separating them. The CDR3 sequence: CASSSQGLSGNTIYF. The CDR3 DNA follows: TGTGCCAGCAGCTCCCAGGGCCTCTCTGGAAACACCATATATTTT. Full variable domain (missing parts from reference TRBV5-6 and TRBJ1-3): DAGVTQSPTHLIKTRGQQVTLRCSPKSGHDTVSWYQQALGQGPQFIFQYYEEEERQRGNFPDRFSGHQFPNYSSELNVNALLLGDSALYLCASSSQGLSGNTIYFGEGSWLTVV.

The chain employs TRBV2 and TRBJ2-7, with D possibly being TRBD2 (5 bases). V was cut by 1 base and J by 1 base, with 11 bases left in between. From germline, CDR1 is SNHLY and CDR2 FYNNEI. The CDR3 is made up of 15 amino acids. The CDR3 reads CASSEGPGKSYEQYF. As DNA, the CDR3 is TGTGCCAGCAGTGAAGGTCCGGGAAAATCCTACGAGCAGTACTTC.

The gene calls are TRBV19 and TRBJ2-2, with 8 bases matching TRBD2. V was clipped by 5 bases and J by 3 bases; unmatched bases: 5. Germline CDR1 reads LNHDA; CDR2 reads SQIVND (reference sequence). The CDR3 runs 15 residues. CDR3 loop: CASSRGGPDTGELFF. CDR3 in DNA: TGTGCCAGTAGTCGGGGGGGGCCAGACACCGGGGAGCTGTTTTTT.

V and J are TRBV7-9 and TRBJ1-2, with D possibly matching TRBD1 (5 bases). There are 19 residues in the CDR3. The germline V gene has CDR1 SEHNR and CDR2 FQNEAQ (reference sequence). Between the trimmed V and J ends, which lost 5 bases and 6 bases, there was a span of 31 bases. This CDR3 is CASSRRTKTNGGGDDGYTF. CDR3 DNA: TGTGCCAGCAGCCGGCGGACAAAAACGAATGGTGGAGGGGATGATGGCTACACCTTC.

The CDR3, as DNA: TGTGCCAGCAGCGAGCCACAGGGGGTATCCTACGAGCAGTACTTC. Its translation is CASSEPQGVSYEQYF. This chain links TRBV5-4 with TRBJ2-7; 8 bases map to TRBD1. The CDR3 spans 15 residues. Germline CDR1 reads SGHNT; CDR2 reads YYREEE (reference sequence). V lost 4 bases to trimming and J lost 1 base; unmatched junction nucleotides: 7.

This clone showed up just once. The genes are TRBV19 and TRBJ2-7, with TRBD1 matching 7 bases. CDR3 length: 13 amino acids. V was pared by 4 bases and J by 6 bases, with 6 bases of the junction left unmatched. CDR1 LNHDA and CDR2 SQIVND come from the germline V gene (reference sequence). CDR3 region: CASSRQGSGEQYF. For the CDR3, the DNA is TGTGCCAGTAGTAGACAGGGCTCCGGCGAGCAGTACTTC.

The chain has TRBV25-1 and TRBJ2-7; maybe TRBD2 (6 bases). The ends were cut back, 5 bases at V and 4 bases at J, with 9 bases in the middle. The CDR3 has 12 residues. The germline CDR1 and CDR2 sequences are MGHDK and SYGVNS. For the CDR3, the DNA is TGTGCCAGCAGTAGGGACTTTTACGAGCAGTACTTC. Encoded protein: CASSRDFYEQYF.

The chain joins TRBV19 to TRBJ1-1; 8 bases agree with TRBD1. This CDR3 is 14 amino acids long. Germline lookup yields CDR1 LNHDA and CDR2 SQIVND (reference sequence). The junction had 8 bases not matched to a gene; V was cut back by 7 bases and J by 4 bases. The chain's CDR3 is CASTLTGVFTEAFF. The CDR3 DNA follows: TGTGCCAGTACTTTGACAGGGGTATTCACTGAAGCTTTCTTT.

In the case of this clone: Other nucleotide sequences in the sample specify the same CDR3. The DNA of the CDR3 is TGTGCCAGCAGTTTATCGGAGCGGGAGCTAACCGGGGAGCTGTTTTTT. Encoded protein: CASSLSERELTGELFF. The chain recombines TRBV27 with TRBJ2-2, with 8 bases that match TRBD2. Trimming removed 0 bases from V and 5 bases from J; junction bases left unmatched: 5. The CDR3 extends over 16 amino acids. Per the germline V gene, CDR1 is MNHEY and CDR2 is SMNVEV (reference sequence).

V is TRBV5-1 and J is TRBJ2-1; 8 bases align to TRBD2. The germline gives CDR1 SGHRS, CDR2 YFSETQ. The CDR3 sequence is 15 residues long. The ends lost 2 bases at V and 4 bases at J; junction bases unmatched: 5. CDR3 amino acids: CASSFRAGVYNEQFF. CDR3 nucleotides: TGCGCCAGCAGCTTCCGAGCGGGAGTTTACAATGAGCAGTTCTTC.

This clone came up a few times. The V gene is TRBV10-3, the J gene TRBJ1-1; D gene uncertain. V lost 4 bases and J 0 bases, leaving 12 bases between the germline ends. The CDR3 spans 15 residues. Germline V gene data show CDR1 as ENHRY and CDR2 as SYGVKD. CDR3 residues: CAISAAREVNTEAFF. In DNA form, the CDR3 reads TGTGCCATCAGTGCGGCCCGGGAGGTGAACACTGAAGCTTTCTTT.

This chain joins TRBV9 and TRBJ2-2; D is perhaps TRBD1 (6 bases). Trimming shortened V by 1 base and J by 3 bases, and 13 bases separated the two germline ends. The CDR3 totals 16 residues. CDR1 and CDR2 from the germline V gene are SGDLS and YYNGEE. The CDR3 is CASSVKGGQDTGELFF. DNA of the CDR3: TGTGCCAGCAGCGTAAAAGGGGGTCAGGACACCGGGGAGCTGTTTTTT.

V gene TRBV7-2 combines with J gene TRBJ2-2; TRBD2 agrees at 9 bases. The germline V gene encodes CDR1 SGHTA and CDR2 FQGNSA. With 2 bases clipped from V and 10 bases from J, the junction kept 11 bases outside the gene matches. The CDR3 has 16 amino acids. DNA for the CDR3: TGTGCCAGCAGCTTATCAGGACTAGCGTTATCCGAGGAGCTGTTTTTT. As protein: CASSLSGLALSEELFF.

The chain combines TRBV7-8 with TRBJ1-4; TRBD1 aligns across 7 bases. The CDR3 length is 16 residues. V was pared by 5 bases and J by 0 bases, with 6 bases of the junction left unmatched. The germline gives CDR1 SGHVS, CDR2 FQNEAQ. DNA for the CDR3: TGTGCCAGCAGCGGACAGGTCATGACAACTAATGAAAAACTGTTTTTT. It specifies CASSGQVMTTNEKLFF.

This rearrangement joins TRBV12-5 to TRBJ2-1, with 9 bases identical to TRBD1. Per the germline V gene, CDR1 is LGHNT and CDR2 is FRNRAP. This CDR3 has 16 amino acids. Trimming took 6 bases from V and 2 from J; bases not matched to a gene: 8. CDR3 sequence reads: CASGVRDRDTYNEQFF. The CDR3 coding sequence is TGTGCTAGTGGAGTCCGGGACAGGGACACCTACAATGAGCAGTTCTTC.

This chain uses TRBV5-4 with TRBJ1-2, with TRBD1 matching over 9 bases. After removal of 2 bases from V and 4 bases from J, the junction contained 6 bases not matched to a gene. Germline CDR1 reads SGHNT; CDR2 reads YYREEE (reference sequence). This CDR3 has 15 residues. The CDR3 here is CASSFPGQGGYGYTF. The CDR3 nucleotides are TGTGCCAGCAGCTTCCCGGGACAGGGCGGCTATGGCTACACCTTC. Combining the CDR3 with reference TRBV5-4 and TRBJ1-2 gives the whole variable domain ETGVTQSPTHLIKTRGQQVTLRCSSQSGHNTVSWYQQALGQGPQFIFQYYREEENGRGNFPPRFSGLQFPNYSSELNVNALELDDSALYLCASSFPGQGGYGYTFGSGTRLTVV.

The chain joins TRBV2 to TRBJ2-1, with D unresolved. The germline CDR1 and CDR2 sequences are SNHLY and FYNNEI. CDR3 length: 11 residues. Trimming left V 6 bases short and J 4 bases short, with 4 bases between. CDR3 in amino acids: CASSSYNEQFF. The CDR3 nucleotides read TGTGCCAGCAGCAGTTACAATGAGCAGTTCTTC.

This sequence joins TRBV27 and TRBJ2-2, with TRBD2 matching over 8 bases. Germline assignment: CDR1 MNHEY and CDR2 SMNVEV (reference sequence). The CDR3 runs to 19 residues. J was trimmed by 5 bases and V by 3 bases; bases with no gene match: 17. The CDR3 coding sequence is TGTGCCAGCAGTTTTCTTTCCCCTACGAGCGGGAGACGGACCGGGGAGCTGTTTTTT. Translating it yields CASSFLSPTSGRRTGELFF.

The rearrangement joins TRBV15 to TRBJ2-6; D gene uncertain. Germline assignment: CDR1 LNHNV and CDR2 YYDKDF (reference sequence). CDR3 length: 16 amino acids. Trimming removed 0 bases at V and 0 bases at J, with 6 bases between. The CDR3 region is CATSRDGSSGANVLTF. The CDR3 region has the DNA TGTGCCACCAGCAGAGATGGCTCCTCTGGGGCCAACGTCCTGACTTTC.